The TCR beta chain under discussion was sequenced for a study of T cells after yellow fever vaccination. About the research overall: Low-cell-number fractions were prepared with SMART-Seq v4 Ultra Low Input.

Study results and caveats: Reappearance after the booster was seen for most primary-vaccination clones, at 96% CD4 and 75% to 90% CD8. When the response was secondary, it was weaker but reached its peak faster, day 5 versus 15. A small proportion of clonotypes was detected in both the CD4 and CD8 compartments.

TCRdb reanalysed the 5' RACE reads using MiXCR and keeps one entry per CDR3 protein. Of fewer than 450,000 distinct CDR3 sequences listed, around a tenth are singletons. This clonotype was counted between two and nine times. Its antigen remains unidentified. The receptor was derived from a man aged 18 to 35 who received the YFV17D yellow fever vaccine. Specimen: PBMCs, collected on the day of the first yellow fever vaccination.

The CDR3 loop is CASSLRLAKNIQYF. The CDR3 DNA reads TGTGCCAGCAGTTTGCGGTTAGCCAAAAACATTCAGTACTTC. J is TRBJ2-4 and V is TRBV12-3 or TRBV12-4; D unresolved. With 3 bases removed from V and 0 bases from J, the gap between germline ends came to 6 bases. The CDR3 contains 14 residues.